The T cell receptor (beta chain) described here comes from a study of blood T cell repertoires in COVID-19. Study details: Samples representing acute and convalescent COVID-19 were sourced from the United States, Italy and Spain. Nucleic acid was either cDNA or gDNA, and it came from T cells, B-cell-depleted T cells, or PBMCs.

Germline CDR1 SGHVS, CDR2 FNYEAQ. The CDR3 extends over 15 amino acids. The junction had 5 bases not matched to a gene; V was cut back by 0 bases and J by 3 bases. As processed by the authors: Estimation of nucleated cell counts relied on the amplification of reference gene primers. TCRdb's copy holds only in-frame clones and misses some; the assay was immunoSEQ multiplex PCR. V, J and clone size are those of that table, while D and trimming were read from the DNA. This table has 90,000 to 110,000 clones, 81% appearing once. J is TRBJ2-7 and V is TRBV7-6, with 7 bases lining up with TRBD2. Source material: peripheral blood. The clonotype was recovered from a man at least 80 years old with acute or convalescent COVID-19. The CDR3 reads CASSLAPSGYYEQYF. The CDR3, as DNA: TGTGCCAGCAGCTTAGCGCCTAGCGGTTACTACGAGCAGTACTTC.